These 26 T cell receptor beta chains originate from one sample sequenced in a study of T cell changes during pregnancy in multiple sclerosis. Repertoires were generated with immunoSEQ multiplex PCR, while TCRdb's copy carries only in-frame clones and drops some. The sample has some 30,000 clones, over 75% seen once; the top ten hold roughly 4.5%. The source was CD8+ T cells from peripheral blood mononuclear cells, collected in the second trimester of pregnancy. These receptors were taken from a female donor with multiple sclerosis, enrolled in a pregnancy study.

As DNA, the CDR3 is TGTGCCAGCAGCGTCGGGGACAGGGCATGTTACTATGGCTACACCTTC. This translates into CASSVGDRACYYGYTF. The gene calls are TRBV9 and TRBJ1-2; TRBD1 agrees at 9 bases. The junction had 8 bases not matched to a gene; V was cut back by 2 bases and J by 3 bases. This CDR3 has 16 residues. Germline V gives CDR1 SGDLS, CDR2 YYNGEE.

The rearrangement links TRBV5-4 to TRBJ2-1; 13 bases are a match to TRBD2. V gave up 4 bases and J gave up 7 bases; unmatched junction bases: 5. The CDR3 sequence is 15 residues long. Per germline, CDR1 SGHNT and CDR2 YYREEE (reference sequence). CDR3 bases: TGTGCCAGCAGCCGGACTAGCGGGAGTTTGAATGAGCAGTTCTTC. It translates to CASSRTSGSLNEQFF.

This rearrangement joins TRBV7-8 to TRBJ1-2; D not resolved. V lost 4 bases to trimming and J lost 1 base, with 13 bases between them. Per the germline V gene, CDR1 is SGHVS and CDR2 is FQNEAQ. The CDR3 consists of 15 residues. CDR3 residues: CASSSPGEINYGYTF. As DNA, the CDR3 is TGTGCCAGCAGCTCCCCCGGGGAAATTAACTATGGCTACACCTTC.

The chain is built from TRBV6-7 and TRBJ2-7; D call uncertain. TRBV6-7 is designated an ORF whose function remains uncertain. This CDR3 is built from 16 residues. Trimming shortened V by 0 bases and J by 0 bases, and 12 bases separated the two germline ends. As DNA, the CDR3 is TGTGCCAGCAGTTACTCGATAACGGTCCTCTCCTACGAGCAGTACTTC. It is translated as CASSYSITVLSYEQYF.

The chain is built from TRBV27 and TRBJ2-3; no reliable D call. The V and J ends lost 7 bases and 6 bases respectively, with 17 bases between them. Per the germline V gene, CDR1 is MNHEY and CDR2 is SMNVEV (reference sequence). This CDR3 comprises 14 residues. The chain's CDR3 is CASTRNSEADTQYF. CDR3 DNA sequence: TGTGCCAGCACCCGAAACTCTGAGGCCGATACGCAGTATTTT.

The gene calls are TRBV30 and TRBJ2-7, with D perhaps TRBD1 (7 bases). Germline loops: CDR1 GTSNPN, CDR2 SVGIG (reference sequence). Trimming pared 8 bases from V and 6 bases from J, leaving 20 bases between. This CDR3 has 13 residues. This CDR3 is CASLGGGGAEQYF. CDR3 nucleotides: TGTGCCAGCCTGGGAGGAGGGGGCGCCGAGCAGTACTTC.

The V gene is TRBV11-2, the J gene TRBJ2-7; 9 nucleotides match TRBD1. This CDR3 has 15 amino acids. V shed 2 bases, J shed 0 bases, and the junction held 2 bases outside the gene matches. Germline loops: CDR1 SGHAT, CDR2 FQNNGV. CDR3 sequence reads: CASSLRTGASYEQYF. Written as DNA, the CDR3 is TGTGCCAGCAGCTTAAGGACAGGGGCCTCCTACGAGCAGTACTTC.

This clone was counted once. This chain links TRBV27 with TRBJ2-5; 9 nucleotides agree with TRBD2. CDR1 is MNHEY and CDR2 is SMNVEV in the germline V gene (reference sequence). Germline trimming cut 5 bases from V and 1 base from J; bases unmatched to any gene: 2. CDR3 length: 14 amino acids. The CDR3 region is CASSPGLAQETQYF. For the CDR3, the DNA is TGTGCCAGCAGTCCGGGACTAGCCCAAGAGACCCAGTACTTC.

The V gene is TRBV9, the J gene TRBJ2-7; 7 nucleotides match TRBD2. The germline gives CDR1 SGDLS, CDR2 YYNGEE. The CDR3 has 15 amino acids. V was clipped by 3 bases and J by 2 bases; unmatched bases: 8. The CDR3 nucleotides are TGTGCCAGCAGCGCGGGGGGAGCGATTACCTACGAGCAGTACTTC. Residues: CASSAGGAITYEQYF.

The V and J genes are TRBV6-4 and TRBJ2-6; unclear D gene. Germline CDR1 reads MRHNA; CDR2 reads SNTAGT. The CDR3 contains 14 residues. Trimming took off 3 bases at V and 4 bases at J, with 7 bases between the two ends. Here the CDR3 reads CASSEESGANVLTF. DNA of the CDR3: TGTGCCAGCAGTGAAGAGTCCGGGGCCAACGTCCTGACTTTC.

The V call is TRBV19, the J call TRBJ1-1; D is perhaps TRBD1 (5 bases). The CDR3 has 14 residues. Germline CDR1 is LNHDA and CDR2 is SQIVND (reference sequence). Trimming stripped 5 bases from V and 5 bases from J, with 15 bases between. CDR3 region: CASSLGAEGTEAFF. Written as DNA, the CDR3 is TGTGCCAGTAGTCTCGGGGCGGAGGGGACTGAAGCTTTCTTT.

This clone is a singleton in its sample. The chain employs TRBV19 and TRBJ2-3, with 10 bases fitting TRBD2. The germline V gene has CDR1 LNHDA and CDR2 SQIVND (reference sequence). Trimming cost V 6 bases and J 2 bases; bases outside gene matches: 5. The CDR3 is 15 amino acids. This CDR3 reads CASRGGTSVTDTQYF. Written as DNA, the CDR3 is TGTGCCAGTAGAGGGGGGACTAGCGTCACAGATACGCAGTATTTT.

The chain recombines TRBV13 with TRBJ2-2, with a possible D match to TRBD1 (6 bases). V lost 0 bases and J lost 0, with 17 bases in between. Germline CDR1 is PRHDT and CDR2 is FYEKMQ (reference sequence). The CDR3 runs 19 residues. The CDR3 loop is CASSLGLGVQGPNTGELFF. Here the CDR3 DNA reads TGTGCCAGCAGCTTAGGCCTGGGCGTTCAGGGGCCGAACACCGGGGAGCTGTTTTTT.

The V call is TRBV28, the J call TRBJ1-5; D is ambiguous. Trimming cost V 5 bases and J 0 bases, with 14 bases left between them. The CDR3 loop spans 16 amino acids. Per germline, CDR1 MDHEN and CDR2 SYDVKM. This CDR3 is CASSGETLYSNQPQHF. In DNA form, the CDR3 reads TGTGCCAGCAGTGGGGAGACCCTGTATAGCAATCAGCCCCAGCATTTT. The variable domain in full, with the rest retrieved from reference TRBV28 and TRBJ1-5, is DVKVTQSSRYLVKRTGEKVFLECVQDMDHENMFWYRQDPGLGLRLIYFSYDVKMKEKGDIPEGYSVSREKKERFSLILESASTNQTSMYLCASSGETLYSNQPQHFGDGTRLSIL.

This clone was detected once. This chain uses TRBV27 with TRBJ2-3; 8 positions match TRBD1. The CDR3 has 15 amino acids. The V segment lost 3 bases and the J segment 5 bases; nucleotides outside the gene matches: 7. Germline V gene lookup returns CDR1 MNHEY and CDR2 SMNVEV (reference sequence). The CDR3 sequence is CASSFRPGGVDTQYF. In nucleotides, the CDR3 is TGTGCCAGCAGTTTCAGGCCAGGGGGCGTAGATACGCAGTATTTT.

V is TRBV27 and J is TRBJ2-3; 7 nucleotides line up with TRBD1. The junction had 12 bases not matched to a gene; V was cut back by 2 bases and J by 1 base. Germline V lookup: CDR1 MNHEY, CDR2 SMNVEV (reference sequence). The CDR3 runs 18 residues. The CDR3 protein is CASSLEPPTGTGTDTQYF. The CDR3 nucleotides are TGTGCCAGCAGTTTAGAACCCCCGACAGGGACGGGCACAGATACGCAGTATTTT.

The CDR3 reads CASSEPGLAGEYNEQFF. CDR3 DNA sequence: TGTGCCAGCAGCGAGCCGGGACTAGCGGGAGAGTATAATGAGCAGTTCTTC. V gene TRBV11-1 combines with J gene TRBJ2-1; TRBD2 matches at 14 bases. The CDR3 contains 17 residues. Germline trimming cut 5 bases from V and 7 bases from J; bases unmatched to any gene: 10. CDR1 SGHAT and CDR2 FQDESV come from the germline V gene (reference sequence).

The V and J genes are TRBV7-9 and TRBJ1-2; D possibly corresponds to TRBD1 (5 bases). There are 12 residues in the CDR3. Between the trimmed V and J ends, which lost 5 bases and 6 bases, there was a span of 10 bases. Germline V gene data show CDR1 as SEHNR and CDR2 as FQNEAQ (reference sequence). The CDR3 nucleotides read TGTGCCAGCAGCCCGCCGGGGGATGGCTACACCTTC. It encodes CASSPPGDGYTF.

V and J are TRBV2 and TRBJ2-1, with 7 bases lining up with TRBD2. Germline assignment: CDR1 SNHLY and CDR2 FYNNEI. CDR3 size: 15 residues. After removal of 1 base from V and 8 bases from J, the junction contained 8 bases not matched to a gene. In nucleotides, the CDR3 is TGTGCCAGCAGTGAAGAGGCGGGAGATGAGTATGAGCAGTTCTTC. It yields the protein CASSEEAGDEYEQFF.

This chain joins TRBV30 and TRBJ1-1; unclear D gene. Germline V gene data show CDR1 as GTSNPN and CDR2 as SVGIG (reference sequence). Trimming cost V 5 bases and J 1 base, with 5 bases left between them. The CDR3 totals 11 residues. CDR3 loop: CAWHRNTEAFF. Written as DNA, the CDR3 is TGTGCCTGGCACAGGAACACTGAAGCTTTCTTT.

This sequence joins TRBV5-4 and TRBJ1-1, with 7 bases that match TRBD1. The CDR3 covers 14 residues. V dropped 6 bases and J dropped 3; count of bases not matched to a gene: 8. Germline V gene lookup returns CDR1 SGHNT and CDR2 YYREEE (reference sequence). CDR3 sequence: CASTYRGEDTEAFF. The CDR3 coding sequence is TGTGCCAGCACCTACAGGGGAGAGGACACTGAAGCTTTCTTT.

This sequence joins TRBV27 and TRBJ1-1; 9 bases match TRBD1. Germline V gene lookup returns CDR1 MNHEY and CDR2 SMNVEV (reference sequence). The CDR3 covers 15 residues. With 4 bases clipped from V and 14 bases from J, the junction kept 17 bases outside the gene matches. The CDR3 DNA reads TGTGCCAGCAGTTCGACCCCCGCGGGACAGGGTTTAGGATTCTTT. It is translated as CASSSTPAGQGLGFF.

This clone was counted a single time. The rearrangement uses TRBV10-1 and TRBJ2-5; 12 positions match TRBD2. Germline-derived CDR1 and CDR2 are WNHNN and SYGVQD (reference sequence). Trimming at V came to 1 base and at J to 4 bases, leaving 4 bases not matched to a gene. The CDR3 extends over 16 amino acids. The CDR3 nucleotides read TGCGCCAGCAGTGAGTTTCGACTAGCGGGAGCAGAGACCCAGTACTTC. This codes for CASSEFRLAGAETQYF.

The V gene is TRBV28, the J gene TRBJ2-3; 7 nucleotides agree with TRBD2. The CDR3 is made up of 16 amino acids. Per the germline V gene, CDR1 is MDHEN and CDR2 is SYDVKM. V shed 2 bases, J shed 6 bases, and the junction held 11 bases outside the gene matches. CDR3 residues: CASSLGDYILMDTQYF. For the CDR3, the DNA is TGTGCCAGCAGTTTAGGGGACTACATATTGATGGATACGCAGTATTTT.

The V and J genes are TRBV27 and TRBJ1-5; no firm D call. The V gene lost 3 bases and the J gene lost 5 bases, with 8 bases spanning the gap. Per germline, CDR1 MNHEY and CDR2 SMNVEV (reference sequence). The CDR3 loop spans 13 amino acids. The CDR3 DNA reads TGTGCCAGCAGTTTCTCCTCCGATCAGCCCCAGCATTTT. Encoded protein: CASSFSSDQPQHF.

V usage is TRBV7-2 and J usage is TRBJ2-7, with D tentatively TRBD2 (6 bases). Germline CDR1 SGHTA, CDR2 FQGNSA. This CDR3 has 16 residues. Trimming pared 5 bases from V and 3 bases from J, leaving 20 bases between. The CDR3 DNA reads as TGTGCCAGCAGCCCGAGCTGGGGGGAAGAGGGCTACGAGCAGTACTTC. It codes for CASSPSWGEEGYEQYF.